One sample yielded the 32 T cell receptor beta chains listed below, sequenced in a study of tumor-infiltrating lymphocytes in primary liver carcinoma. Co-extraction yielded RNA and DNA from around 20-30 mg of unsorted bulk tissue. The authors made TCR beta cDNA from around 500 ng total RNA with a constant-region primer. Three nested multiplex PCR rounds of slightly modified ARM-PCR generated TCR beta libraries. Use of TRBV1-TRBV30 forward primers with a C-beta reverse primer characterized the first two PCR rounds, which lasted about 11 cycles each. Using its own MiXCR run on the multiplex PCR reads, TCRdb lists one record per CDR3 protein. This sample has 100,000 to 150,000 distinct CDR3 sequences; 60% to 75% occur once, and the top ten carry roughly 7.9%. Material: liver tumor tissue from sampling region 3. The subset here: tumor region T3, left-lateral pole. These receptors came from a woman in her sixties with primary liver carcinoma and hepatitis B virus infection.

This clonotype was recorded many times. The chain employs TRBV12-3 or TRBV12-4 and TRBJ2-2; 7 positions match TRBD1. The CDR3 is made up of 15 amino acids. The junction had 6 bases not matched to a gene; V was cut back by 6 bases and J by 2 bases. DNA for the CDR3: TGTGCCAGCAGCCCGGGACAGATCAACACCGGGGAGCTGTTTTTT. Translation gives CASSPGQINTGELFF.

A note on this clonotype: A single base separates this from a much larger clone, so it may be a read error. The chain is built from TRBV12-3 or TRBV12-4 and TRBJ1-1, with D perhaps TRBD1 (5 bases). The CDR3 totals 15 residues. V was cut by 5 bases and J by 6 bases, with 19 bases left in between. The CDR3 region is CASSSLGRGGSEAFF. The CDR3 DNA sequence: TGTGCCAGCAGTAGCCTCGGGCGGGGCGGCTCTGAAGCTTTCTTT.

The rearrangement joins TRBV11-3 to TRBJ2-1, with D tentatively TRBD1 (5 bases). Germline values: CDR1 SGHNT, CDR2 YENEEA. This CDR3 spans 15 amino acids. The V gene lost 1 base and the J gene lost 10 bases, with 17 bases spanning the gap. CDR3 in DNA: TGTGCCAGCAGCTTAGGGGCCCAGGGTTGTGAGGAGCAGTTCTTC. The encoded protein is CASSLGAQGCEEQFF.

This clonotype was found once. This clone may be a read error of a much larger clone one base away. Lacking the conserved final phenylalanine or tryptophan, this CDR3 likely reflects a read error. The DNA is omitted, as the CDR3 cannot be located on it reliably, and the CDR3 follows TCRdb's listing. This rearrangement joins TRBV12-5 to TRBJ2-1. CDR1 and CDR2 (germline): LGHNT, FRNRAP. The length of the CDR3 is 10 amino acids, counting both ends. The CDR3 is CASGLGQWLL.

This chain joins TRBV4-1 and TRBJ2-7, with 7 bases fitting TRBD2. Per germline, CDR1 MGHRA and CDR2 YSYEKL. V lost 3 bases to trimming and J lost 1 base; unmatched junction nucleotides: 9. The CDR3 runs 16 residues. For the CDR3, the DNA is TGCGCCAGCAGCCAGCAGTCGGGACTATTATCCTACGAGCAGTACTTC. This translates into CASSQQSGLLSYEQYF.

In this sample, this clonotype turned up many times. The chain employs TRBV6-6 and TRBJ1-1; D uncertain. Trimming cost V 4 bases and J 4 bases, with 13 bases left between them. CDR1 and CDR2 (germline): MNHNY, SVGAGI (reference sequence). The CDR3 length is 14 residues. CDR3 in DNA: TGTGCCAGCAGTTTTGGGGTTTATAGCACTGAAGCTTTCTTT. Translated, it gives CASSFGVYSTEAFF.

Only one count was recorded for this clonotype. The germline gene is not matched at one end of the junction; a read error may be the cause. The chain uses TRBV11-2 and TRBJ2-7; D gene uncertain. From germline, CDR1 is SGHAT and CDR2 FQNNGV. The CDR3 spans 15 residues. DNA of the CDR3: TGTTCCAGCAGCATAGACCCAGGCCATACGTCCGAGCTGTACTTC. Protein sequence: CSSSIDPGHTSELYF.

Regarding this clonotype: A much larger clone lies a single base off, so this may be a read error. V is TRBV28 and J is TRBJ1-5; 7 positions agree with TRBD1. This CDR3 is 15 amino acids long. Germline CDR1 and CDR2: MDHEN and SYDVKM. CDR3 protein: CASSLSGQPYQSQHF. The DNA for the CDR3 is TGTGCCAGCAGTTTATCGGGACAGCCATATCAGTCCCAGCATTTT.

With respect to this clonotype: One end of the junction is discordant with germline, which a read error may explain. The CDR3 nucleotides read TGTGCCAGCAGTTACGTCGCGCATGATGGCCACACCTTC. It is translated as CASSYVAHDGHTF. The V and J genes are TRBV6-5 and TRBJ1-2, with unresolved D. CDR1 and CDR2 (germline): MNHEY, SVGAGI. This CDR3 has 13 amino acids.

Remarks on this clonotype: A read error may explain this, as a much larger clone is one base away. The chain has TRBV5-6 and TRBJ2-1, with 9 bases fitting TRBD2. This CDR3 is 17 amino acids long. Per the germline V gene, CDR1 is SGHDT and CDR2 is YYEEEE. CDR3 in amino acids: CVSSFLPRAGGSDEQFF. The CDR3 DNA follows: TGTGTCAGCAGCTTCCTCCCGCGGGCGGGAGGGTCGGATGAGCAGTTCTTC.

The chain couples TRBV29-1 to TRBJ2-1; D gene unclear. The CDR3 is 13 amino acids. V gave up 8 bases and J gave up 6 bases, with 17 bases separating them. Germline values: CDR1 SQVTM, CDR2 ANQGSEA. CDR3: CSMQAGRCNEQFF. The CDR3 bases are TGCAGCATGCAGGCCGGACGCTGCAATGAGCAGTTCTTC.

This clonotype was recorded at least ten times. The V gene is TRBV4-2, the J gene TRBJ2-7; perhaps TRBD2 as D (6 bases). This CDR3 has 15 amino acids. The germline V and J ends were trimmed by 1 base and 5 bases, with 15 bases remaining between them. CDR1 is LGHNA and CDR2 is YNFKEQ in the germline V gene. DNA for the CDR3: TGTGCCAGCAGCCAAGGGACTAACGAGCCTAACGAGCAGTACTTC. This sequence encodes CASSQGTNEPNEQYF.

In the case of this clonotype: The conserved final phenylalanine or tryptophan is absent from the CDR3, which likely points to a read error. The chain recombines TRBV6-2 or TRBV6-3 with TRBJ2-1; possibly TRBD2 for D (5 bases). Trimming cost V 0 bases and J 3 bases, with 15 bases left between them. The CDR3 length is 17 residues. The V gene's germline CDR1 is MNHEY and CDR2 SVGEGT. Here the CDR3 reads CASSYSATNGIYNEQFL. The CDR3 nucleotides are TGTGCCAGCAGTTACTCGGCGACTAACGGGATCTACAATGAGCAGTTCCTC.

This clonotype has just a few counts. The gene calls are TRBV19 and TRBJ1-1; 8 bases fit TRBD1. After removal of 6 bases from V and 3 bases from J, the junction contained 6 bases not matched to a gene. Germline assignment: CDR1 LNHDA and CDR2 SQIVND (reference sequence). The CDR3 has 14 residues. CDR3 sequence: CASRQGEKHTEAFF. The CDR3 DNA is TGTGCCAGTAGACAGGGGGAAAAGCACACTGAAGCTTTCTTT.

This clonotype was counted a single time. A junction boundary mismatches the germline segment, possibly from a read error. The chain combines TRBV29-1 with TRBJ1-1; D is unresolved. CDR3 size: 15 residues. Germline V gene data show CDR1 as SQVTM and CDR2 as ANQGSEA. CDR3 bases: TGCGGCGTTTTTTCTTTCAGGTGTAAGAACACTGAAGCTTTCTTT. This gives the protein CGVFSFRCKNTEAFF.

About this clonotype itself: It may be a read error: a sequence one base away is much more abundant. V gene TRBV11-2 combines with J gene TRBJ2-2; either TRBD1 or TRBD2 may supply D (6 bases each). This CDR3 spans 17 amino acids. Germline CDR1 SGHAT, CDR2 FQNNGV. The CDR3 sequence is CTSSLSLWGADTGELFF. Here the CDR3 DNA reads TGTACCAGCAGCTTATCCCTGTGGGGGGCGGACACCGGGGAGCTGTTTTTT. Variable domain in full (rest from reference TRBV11-2 and TRBJ2-2): EAGVAQSPRYKIIEKRQSVAFWCNPISGHATLYWYQQILGQGPKLLIQFQNNGVVDDSQLPKDRFSAERLKGVDSTLKIQPAKLEDSAVYLCTSSLSLWGADTGELFFGEGSRLTVL.

There are many counts of this clonotype. The gene calls are TRBV5-1 and TRBJ2-4; no definite D call. The CDR3 is 14 residues long. Per germline, CDR1 SGHRS and CDR2 YFSETQ. Trimming took 4 bases from V and 1 from J, leaving 9 bases between them. The CDR3 here is CASSLGSAKNIQYF. CDR3 bases: TGCGCCAGCAGCCTAGGGTCGGCCAAAAACATTCAGTACTTC.

The rearrangement joins TRBV5-5 to TRBJ2-1; 7 bases fit TRBD1. CDR3 length: 16 amino acids. Per the germline V gene, CDR1 is SGHKS and CDR2 is YYEKEE (reference sequence). CDR3 sequence: CVNSPRGDRVGNEQFF. CDR3 nucleotide sequence: TGTGTCAACAGCCCCCGAGGTGACAGGGTAGGGAATGAGCAGTTCTTC.

The J gene is TRBJ1-1, the V gene TRBV7-9; D not certain. The germline CDR1 and CDR2 sequences are SEHNR and FQNEAQ (reference sequence). The CDR3 contains 16 residues. V was shortened by 5 bases and J by 3 bases, with 19 bases between the two germline ends. CDR3 protein: CASSIPKGGFDTEAFF. The CDR3 region has the DNA TGTGCCAGCAGCATACCTAAGGGAGGTTTCGACACTGAAGCTTTCTTT. The variable domain in full, completed from reference TRBV7-9 and TRBJ1-1, reads DTGVSQNPRHKITKRGQNVTFRCDPISEHNRLYWYRQTLGQGPEFLTYFQNEAQLEKSRLLSDRFSAERPKGSFSTLEIQRTEQGDSAMYLCASSIPKGGFDTEAFFGQGTRLTVV.

In this sample, this clonotype turned up once. The junction and the germline gene differ at one end; a read error may be behind it. J is TRBJ2-3 and V is TRBV30; D gene uncertain. Looked up from germline, CDR1 is GTSNPN and CDR2 is SVGIG (reference sequence). This CDR3 comprises 13 residues. The CDR3 loop is CGWILHHTDTQYF. In DNA, the CDR3 is TGTGGCTGGATTCTCCACCATACAGATACGCAGTATTTT.

Only one count was recorded for this clonotype. A read error may explain this, as a much larger clone is one base away. Since no conserved phenylalanine or tryptophan closes the CDR3, a read error is the likely cause. This chain uses TRBV5-6 with TRBJ2-6; D ambiguous. CDR1 is SGHDT, CDR2 YYEEEE, per germline. This CDR3 is 15 amino acids long. V lost 0 bases to trimming and J lost 0 bases, with 4 bases between them. CDR3 nucleotides: TGTGCCAGCAGCTTGGCTCTCTCTGGGGCCAACGTCCTGACTTCC. Amino acids: CASSLALSGANVLTS.

This clonotype was seen many times. V usage is TRBV29-1 and J usage is TRBJ2-2; the match to TRBD2 covers 7 bases. The V and J ends lost 7 bases and 7 bases, in that order; junction bases with no gene match: 12. Germline CDR1 is SQVTM and CDR2 is ANQGSEA. The CDR3 runs to 14 residues. This chain's CDR3 is CSACRDYQGGELFF. CDR3 DNA sequence: TGCAGCGCCTGCCGGGACTACCAGGGCGGGGAGCTGTTTTTT.

As for this clonotype: At one end the junction does not follow the germline gene, possibly because of a read error. This sequence joins TRBV12-3 or TRBV12-4 and TRBJ2-4, with 8 bases that match TRBD2. This CDR3 has 15 residues. Here the CDR3 DNA reads TGTGCAAGCAGTTCCCAGCGGGAGACCAAAAACGTTCAGTACTTC. Its protein product is CASSSQRETKNVQYF.

A remark on this clonotype: One junction end does not reproduce the germline sequence, and a read error may be involved. The rearrangement uses TRBV6-5 and TRBJ1-1, with D unclear. The CDR3 runs 13 residues. Germline CDR1 and CDR2: MNHEY and SVGAGI. CDR3 sequence (DNA): TGCGCCAGCAGCCGGAACATCAACACTGAAGCTTTCTTT. Translating gives CASSRNINTEAFF.

The sample holds many counts of this clonotype. V is TRBV28 and J is TRBJ2-7, with no clear D. The length of the CDR3 is 11 residues. Per germline, CDR1 MDHEN and CDR2 SYDVKM. Trimming took 6 bases from V and 0 from J, leaving 3 bases between them. CDR3 nucleotides: TGTGCCAGCAGCTCCTCCTACGAGCAGTACTTC. Its translation is CASSSSYEQYF.

The V gene is TRBV2, the J gene TRBJ2-5; no reliable D call. Trimming took off 6 bases at V and 4 bases at J, with 12 bases between the two ends. The germline V gene has CDR1 SNHLY and CDR2 FYNNEI. The CDR3 contains 13 residues. The CDR3 loop is CASRVGSGETQYF. The CDR3 bases are TGTGCCAGCAGGGTGGGGTCAGGAGAGACCCAGTACTTC.

The J gene is TRBJ2-3, the V gene TRBV11-2, with TRBD2 identical over 9 bases. Trimming removed 2 bases from V and 8 bases from J; junction bases left unmatched: 11. The CDR3 totals 16 residues. Germline CDR1 is SGHAT and CDR2 is FQNNGV. CDR3 bases: TGTGCCAGCAGCTTATTTCTGAGGACTAGCGAGAGTACGCAGTATTTT. This codes for CASSLFLRTSESTQYF.

The V gene is TRBV6-5, the J gene TRBJ1-2; no clear D gene. Germline V CDR1 and CDR2: MNHEY, SVGAGI. The ends were cut back, 4 bases at V and 2 bases at J, with 11 bases in the middle. This CDR3 is 14 amino acids long. CDR3 in amino acids: CASSCQDGNYGYTF. CDR3 bases: TGTGCCAGCAGTTGCCAGGATGGGAACTATGGCTACACCTTC.

As concerns this clonotype: The conserved phenylalanine or tryptophan normally closing the CDR3 is absent here, so this likely arose from a read error. The chain links TRBV12-3 or TRBV12-4 to TRBJ2-1; 8 nucleotides match TRBD2. The CDR3 totals 15 residues. J was trimmed by 1 base and V by 6 bases; bases with no gene match: 5. CDR3 region: CASSNSGASYNEQFS. The CDR3 DNA is TGTGCCAGCAGCAATAGCGGGGCATCCTACAATGAGCAGTTCTCC.

This clonotype was seen a few times. The J gene is TRBJ2-6, the V gene TRBV28, with D possibly being TRBD1 (6 bases). From germline, CDR1 is MDHEN and CDR2 SYDVKM. The CDR3 runs to 17 residues. V lost 7 bases and J lost 0, with 16 bases in between. The CDR3 sequence: CASIGRTANSGANVLTF. As DNA, the CDR3 is TGTGCCAGCATAGGGCGGACAGCTAACTCTGGGGCCAACGTCCTGACTTTC.

CDR3 amino acids: CASSLGGNLYDEQFF. The DNA of the CDR3 is TGTGCCAGCAGCTTAGGCGGCAACCTATACGATGAGCAGTTCTTC. This rearrangement joins TRBV5-4 to TRBJ2-1; D unclear. V gave up 2 bases and J gave up 8 bases, with 17 bases separating them. Per germline, CDR1 SGHNT and CDR2 YYREEE (reference sequence). This CDR3 has 15 residues.

The rearrangement links TRBV6-1 to TRBJ1-5; D is unresolved. With 6 bases removed from V and 5 bases from J, the gap between germline ends came to 20 bases. The CDR3 is 16 residues long. Looked up from germline, CDR1 is MNHNS and CDR2 is SASEGT. Here the CDR3 reads CASRTGLQCPDQPQHF. CDR3 in DNA: TGTGCCAGCAGAACGGGGTTACAGTGCCCCGATCAGCCCCAGCATTTT.